This TCR beta chain was recorded in a study of T cell responses to AZD1222 COVID-19 vaccine. Across the whole study: Investigators merged groups given second doses at roughly 4 or roughly 12 weeks.

Germline V gene sequence: CDR1 SEHNR, CDR2 FQNEAQ (reference sequence). The CDR3 length is 15 residues. The V and J ends lost 5 bases and 1 base respectively, with 14 bases between them. Clones were read by immunoSEQ multiplex PCR, and TCRdb kept only the in-frame ones, dropping some. The sample shows 150,000 to 200,000 clones, around 89% of them seen only once. Concerning this clone: The antigen is unknown.

Study-level findings and limits: Clonal diversity was possibly underestimated, and the donors were mostly white British, with more females. The repertoires were collected only after the peak T cell response.

This TCR derives from an adult in good health. This specimen was peripheral blood, taken on day 0 of AZD1222 vaccination. The chain has TRBV7-9 and TRBJ1-1; possibly TRBD1 for D (5 bases). CDR3 coding DNA: TGTGCCAGCAGCCCCCGGGACGGTGGGAACACTGAAGCTTTCTTT. Translated: CASSPRDGGNTEAFF.